This TCR beta chain was obtained from a study of regulatory T cells in long-lasting Graves disease. Findings and limits, study-wide: Shared public clonotypes totalled a few thousand in persistent patients, compared with roughly 970 in new patients. Samples came from peripheral blood alone, without thyroid tissue. Favored usage of TRBV28, TRBJ1-2 and TRBJ2-5 was recorded in persistent disease.

Time point of the sample: persistent/refractory GD, antithyroid drugs over 5 years with positive TRAb. Construction of the TCR library relied on RNA isolated from PBMCs. This CDR3 region has 21 residues. Germline V gene lookup returns CDR1 LNHNV and CDR2 YYDKDF (reference sequence). V was pared by 0 bases and J by 3 bases, with 15 bases of the junction left unmatched. Library construction for TCR beta used iRepertoire HTBI primers and Arm-PCR of CDR3 regions. TCRdb ran MiXCR on the multiplex PCR reads and lists one entry per CDR3 protein. This table has fewer than 600,000 distinct CDR3 sequences, about 20% appearing once. The table lists this clonotype with a few counts. Its antigen is unidentified.

The source of this sequence is a female donor with Graves disease. The chain couples TRBV15 to TRBJ2-2; 11 bases are shared with TRBD2. Specimen: peripheral blood mononuclear cells (PBMCs), collected when the disease was refractory, from a patient treated with antithyroid drugs. CDR3 in DNA: TGTGCCACCAGCAGAGATCCCCCCTGGGTAGCGGGAGGGCCTGACACCGGGGAGCTGTTTTTT. Protein sequence: CATSRDPPWVAGGPDTGELFF.